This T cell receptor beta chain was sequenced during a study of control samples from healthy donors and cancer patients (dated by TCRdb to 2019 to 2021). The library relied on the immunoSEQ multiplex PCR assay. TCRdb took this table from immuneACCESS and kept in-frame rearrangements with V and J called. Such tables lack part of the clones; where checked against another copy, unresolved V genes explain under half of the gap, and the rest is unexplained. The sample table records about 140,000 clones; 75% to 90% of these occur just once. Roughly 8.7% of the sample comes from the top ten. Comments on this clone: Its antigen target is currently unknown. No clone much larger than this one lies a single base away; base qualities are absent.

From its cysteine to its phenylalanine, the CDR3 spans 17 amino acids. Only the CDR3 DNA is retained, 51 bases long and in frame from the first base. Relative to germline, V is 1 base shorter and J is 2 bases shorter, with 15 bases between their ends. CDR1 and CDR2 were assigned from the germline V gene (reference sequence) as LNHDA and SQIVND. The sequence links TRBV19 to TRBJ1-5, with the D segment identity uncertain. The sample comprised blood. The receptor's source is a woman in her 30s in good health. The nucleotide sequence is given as TGTGCCAGTAGTATAGCCCCGGACCAACTGGGCAATCAGCCCCAGCATTTT. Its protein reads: CASSIAPDQLGNQPQHF.